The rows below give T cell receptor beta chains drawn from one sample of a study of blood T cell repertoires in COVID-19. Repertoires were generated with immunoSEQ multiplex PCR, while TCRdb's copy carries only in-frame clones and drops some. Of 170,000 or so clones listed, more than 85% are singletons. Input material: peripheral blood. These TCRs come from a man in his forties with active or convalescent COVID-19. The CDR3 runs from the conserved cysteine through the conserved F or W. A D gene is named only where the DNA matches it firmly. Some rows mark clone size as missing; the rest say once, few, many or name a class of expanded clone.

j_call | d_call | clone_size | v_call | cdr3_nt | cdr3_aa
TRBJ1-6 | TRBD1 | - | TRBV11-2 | TGTGCCAGCTCGGGACAGCCTAATTCACCCCTCCACTTT | CASSGQPNSPLHF
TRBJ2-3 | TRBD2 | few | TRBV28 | TGTGCCAGCAAGTTTGCGGGGGGCGCAGATACGCAGTATTTT | CASKFAGGADTQYF
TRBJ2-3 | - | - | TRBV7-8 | TGTGCCAGCAGCCGCGGGATTAGCACAGATACGCAGTATTTT | CASSRGISTDTQYF
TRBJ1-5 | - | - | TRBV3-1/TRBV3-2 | TGTGCCAGCAGCCAAGGGGACTACCCAAATCAGCCCCAGCATTTT | CASSQGDYPNQPQHF
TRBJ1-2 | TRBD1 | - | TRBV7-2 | TGTGCCAGCAGCTCGGACAGGGGTTGGCATGGCTACACCTTC | CASSSDRGWHGYTF
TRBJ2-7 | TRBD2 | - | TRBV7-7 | TGTGCTAGCAGCCAAGAAGCGGGGGGGTTATACGAGCAGTACTTC | CASSQEAGGLYEQYF
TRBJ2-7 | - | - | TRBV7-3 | TGTGCCAGCAGCCCAAAGGCAGGGTGGATCTACGAGCAGTACTTC | CASSPKAGWIYEQYF
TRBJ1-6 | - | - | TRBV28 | TGTGCCAGCAGTCCACAGAACGCGGGTTCACCCCTCCACTTT | CASSPQNAGSPLHF
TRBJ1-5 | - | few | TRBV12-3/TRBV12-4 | TGTGCCAGCAGTTTACTGAGAAATCAGCCCCAGCATTTT | CASSLLRNQPQHF
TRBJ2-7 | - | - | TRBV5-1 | TGCGCCAGCAGCTTGGAACCGGAGAGCGAGCAGTACTTC | CASSLEPESEQYF
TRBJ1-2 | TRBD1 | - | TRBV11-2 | TGTGCCAGCAGCTCCAGCGACAGGGGGTCTAACTATGGCTACACCTTC | CASSSSDRGSNYGYTF
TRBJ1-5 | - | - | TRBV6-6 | TGTGCCAGCAGTTACTCCGGCGGGAATCAGCCCCAGCATTTT | CASSYSGGNQPQHF
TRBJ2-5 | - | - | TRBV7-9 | TGTGCCAGCAGCTTAGATGTCCAGGGGCCCTGGTACTTC | CASSLDVQGPWYF
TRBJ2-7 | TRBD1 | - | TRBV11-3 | TGTGCCAGCAGTCCGGGACAGGCCTACGAGCAGTACTTC | CASSPGQAYEQYF
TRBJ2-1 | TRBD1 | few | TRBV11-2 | TGTGCCAGCAGCGTAGGACAGGGGAATGAGCAGTTCTTC | CASSVGQGNEQFF
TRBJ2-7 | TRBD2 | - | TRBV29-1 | TGCAGCGGCCTTCCTGGCGGGGGGAACGAGCAGTACTTC | CSGLPGGGNEQYF
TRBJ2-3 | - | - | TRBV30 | TGTGCCTGGATCAAACGGCGCGGGGAGGCAGATACGCAGTATTTT | CAWIKRRGEADTQYF
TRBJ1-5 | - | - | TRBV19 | TGTGCCAGTAGTCCTAACTTTCGAAACAGCTACAATCAGCCCCAGCATTTT | CASSPNFRNSYNQPQHF
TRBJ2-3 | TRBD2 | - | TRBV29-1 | TGCAGCGTTGGAGCTAGCGGAGCTAGCACAGATACGCAGTATTTT | CSVGASGASTDTQYF
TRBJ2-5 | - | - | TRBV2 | TGTGCCAGCAGTGAATTACTGATCGCGTCTCAAGAGACCCAGTACTTC | CASSELLIASQETQYF
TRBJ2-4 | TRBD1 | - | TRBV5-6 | TGTGCCAGCAGCTGGCGACAGGGATCAGCCAAAAACATTCAGTACTTC | CASSWRQGSAKNIQYF
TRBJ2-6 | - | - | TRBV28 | TGTGCCAGCAGTTCCCCCCGAGCGGGTAAAGGGGCCAACGTCCTGACTTTC | CASSSPRAGKGANVLTF
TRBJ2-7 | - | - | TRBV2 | TGTGCCAGCAGTGTAAGGGGCGAGCAGTACTTC | CASSVRGEQYF